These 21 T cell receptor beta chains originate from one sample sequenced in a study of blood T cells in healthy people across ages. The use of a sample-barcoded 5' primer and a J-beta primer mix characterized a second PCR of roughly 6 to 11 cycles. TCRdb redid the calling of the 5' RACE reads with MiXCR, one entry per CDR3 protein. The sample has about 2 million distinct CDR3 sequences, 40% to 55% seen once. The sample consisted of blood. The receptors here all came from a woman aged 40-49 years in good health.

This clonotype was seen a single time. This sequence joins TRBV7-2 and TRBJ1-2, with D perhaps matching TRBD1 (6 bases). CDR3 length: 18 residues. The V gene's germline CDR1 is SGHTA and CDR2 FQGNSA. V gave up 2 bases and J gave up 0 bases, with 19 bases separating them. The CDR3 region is CASSLRSGADSANYGYTF. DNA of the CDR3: TGTGCCAGCAGCTTAAGGTCAGGGGCGGACTCAGCTAACTATGGCTACACCTTC. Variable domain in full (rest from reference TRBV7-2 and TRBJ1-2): GAGVSQSPSNKVTEKGKDVELRCDPISGHTALYWYRQSLGQGLEFLIYFQGNSAPDKSGLPSDRFSAERTGGSVSTLTIQRTQQEDSAVYLCASSLRSGADSANYGYTFGSGTRLTVV.

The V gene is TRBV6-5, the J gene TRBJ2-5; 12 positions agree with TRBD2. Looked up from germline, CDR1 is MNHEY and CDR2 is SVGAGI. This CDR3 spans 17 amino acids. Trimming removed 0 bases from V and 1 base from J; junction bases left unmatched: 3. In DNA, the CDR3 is TGTGCCAGCAGTTACTCGGGACTAGCGGGTTCCCAAGAGACCCAGTACTTC. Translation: CASSYSGLAGSQETQYF.

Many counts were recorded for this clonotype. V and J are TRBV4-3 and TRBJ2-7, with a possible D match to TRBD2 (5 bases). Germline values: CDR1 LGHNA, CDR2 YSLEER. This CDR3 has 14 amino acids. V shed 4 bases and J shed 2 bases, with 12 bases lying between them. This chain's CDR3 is CASSRGSGTYEQYF. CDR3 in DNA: TGCGCCAGCAGCCGCGGGTCGGGGACCTACGAGCAGTACTTC.

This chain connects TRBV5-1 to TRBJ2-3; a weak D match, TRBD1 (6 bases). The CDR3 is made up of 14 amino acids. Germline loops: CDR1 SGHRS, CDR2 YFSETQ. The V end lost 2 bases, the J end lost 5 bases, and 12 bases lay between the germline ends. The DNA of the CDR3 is TGCGCCAGCAGCTTACTCTCACAGGGAGATACGCAGTATTTT. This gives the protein CASSLLSQGDTQYF. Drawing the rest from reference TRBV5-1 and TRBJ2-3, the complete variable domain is KAGVTQTPRYLIKTRGQQVTLSCSPISGHRSVSWYQQTPGQGLQFLFEYFSETQRNKGNFPGRFSGRQFSNSRSEMNVSTLELGDSALYLCASSLLSQGDTQYFGPGTRLTVL.

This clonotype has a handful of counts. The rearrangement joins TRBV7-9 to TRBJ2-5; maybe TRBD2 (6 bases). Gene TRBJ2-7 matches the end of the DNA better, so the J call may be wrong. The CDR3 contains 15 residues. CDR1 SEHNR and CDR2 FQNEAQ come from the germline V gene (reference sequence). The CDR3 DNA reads TGTGCCAGCAGCAGCCGGCGGGGAGTATGGGGCGAGCAGTACTTC. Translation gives CASSSRRGVWGEQYF.

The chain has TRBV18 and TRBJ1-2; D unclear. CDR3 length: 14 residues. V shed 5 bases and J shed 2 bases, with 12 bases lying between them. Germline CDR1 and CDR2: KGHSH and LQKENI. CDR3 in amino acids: CASSAQEENYGYTF. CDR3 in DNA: TGTGCCAGCTCAGCCCAGGAAGAGAACTATGGCTACACCTTC. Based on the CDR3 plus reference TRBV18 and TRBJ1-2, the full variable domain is NAGVMQNPRHLVRRRGQEARLRCSPMKGHSHVYWYRQLPEEGLKFMVYLQKENIIDESGMPKERFSAEFPKEGPSILRIQQVVRGDSAAYFCASSAQEENYGYTFGSGTRLTVV.

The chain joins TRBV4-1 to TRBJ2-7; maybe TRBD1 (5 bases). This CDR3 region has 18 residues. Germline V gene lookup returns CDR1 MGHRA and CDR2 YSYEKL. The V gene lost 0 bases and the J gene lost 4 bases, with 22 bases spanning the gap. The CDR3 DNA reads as TGCGCCAGCAGCCAAGAAAAGGCCCGCAGCCAGGGAAAATACGAGCAGTACTTC. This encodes CASSQEKARSQGKYEQYF.

CDR3 nucleotides: TGCAGCGTTGAACCGGGACAGGAATCCTACGAGCAGTACTTC. Its translation is CSVEPGQESYEQYF. The rearrangement joins TRBV29-1 to TRBJ2-7, with 8 bases lining up with TRBD1. Germline lookup yields CDR1 SQVTM and CDR2 ANQGSEA. Losses at the gene ends were 2 bases for V and 1 base for J; bases not matched to a gene: 4. CDR3 size: 14 residues.

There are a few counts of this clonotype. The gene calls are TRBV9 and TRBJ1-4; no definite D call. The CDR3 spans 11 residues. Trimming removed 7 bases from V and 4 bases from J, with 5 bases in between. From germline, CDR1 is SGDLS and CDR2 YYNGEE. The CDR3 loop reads CASGNNEKLFF. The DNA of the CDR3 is TGTGCCAGCGGGAATAATGAAAAACTGTTTTTT.

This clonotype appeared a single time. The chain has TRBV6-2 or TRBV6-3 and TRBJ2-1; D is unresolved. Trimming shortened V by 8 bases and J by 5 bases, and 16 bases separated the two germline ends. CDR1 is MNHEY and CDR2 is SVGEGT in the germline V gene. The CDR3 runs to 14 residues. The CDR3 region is CASRRTNLNNEQFF. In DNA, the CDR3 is TGTGCCAGCCGAAGGACCAACCTAAACAATGAGCAGTTCTTC.

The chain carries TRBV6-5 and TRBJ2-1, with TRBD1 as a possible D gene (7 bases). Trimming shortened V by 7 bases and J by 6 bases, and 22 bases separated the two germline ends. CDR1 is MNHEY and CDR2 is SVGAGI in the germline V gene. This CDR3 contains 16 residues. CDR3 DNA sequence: TGTGCCAGCAATCAAGGAGGAGGGGGCATTCTCAATGAGCAGTTCTTC. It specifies CASNQGGGGILNEQFF.

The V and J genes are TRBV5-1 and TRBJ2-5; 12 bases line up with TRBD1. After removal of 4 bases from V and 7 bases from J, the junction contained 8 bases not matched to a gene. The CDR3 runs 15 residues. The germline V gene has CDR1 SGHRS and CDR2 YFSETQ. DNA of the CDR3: TGCGCCAGCAGCGGGACAGGGGGCTATTCTGCGACCCAGTACTTC. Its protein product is CASSGTGGYSATQYF.

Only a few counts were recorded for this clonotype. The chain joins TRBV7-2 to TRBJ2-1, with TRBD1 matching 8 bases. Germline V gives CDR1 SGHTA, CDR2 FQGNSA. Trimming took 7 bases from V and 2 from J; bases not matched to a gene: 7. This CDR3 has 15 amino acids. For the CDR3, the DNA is TGTGCCAGCACCCCCCAACAGGGGGCCTACAATGAGCAGTTCTTC. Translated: CASTPQQGAYNEQFF.

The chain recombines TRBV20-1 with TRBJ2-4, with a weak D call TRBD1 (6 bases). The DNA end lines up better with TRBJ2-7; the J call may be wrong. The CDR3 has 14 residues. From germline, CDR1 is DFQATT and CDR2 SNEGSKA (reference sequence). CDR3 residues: CSARVPGQHYEQYF. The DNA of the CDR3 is TGCAGTGCTAGAGTACCGGGACAACACTACGAGCAGTACTTC.

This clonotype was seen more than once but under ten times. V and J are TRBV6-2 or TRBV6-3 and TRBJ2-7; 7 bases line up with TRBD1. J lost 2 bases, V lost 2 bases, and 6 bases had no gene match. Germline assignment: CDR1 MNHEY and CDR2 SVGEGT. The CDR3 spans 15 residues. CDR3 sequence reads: CASSYPPGGTYEQYF. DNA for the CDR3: TGTGCCAGCAGTTACCCCCCAGGGGGTACCTACGAGCAGTACTTC.

The CDR3 is CASSPLSGVGGYTF. Here the CDR3 DNA reads TGTGCCAGCAGTCCTCTGTCTGGGGTGGGAGGCTACACCTTC. V gene TRBV28 combines with J gene TRBJ1-2, with no clear D. The germline V gene encodes CDR1 MDHEN and CDR2 SYDVKM. The CDR3 runs to 14 residues. The germline V and J ends were trimmed by 5 bases and 8 bases, with 18 bases remaining between them.

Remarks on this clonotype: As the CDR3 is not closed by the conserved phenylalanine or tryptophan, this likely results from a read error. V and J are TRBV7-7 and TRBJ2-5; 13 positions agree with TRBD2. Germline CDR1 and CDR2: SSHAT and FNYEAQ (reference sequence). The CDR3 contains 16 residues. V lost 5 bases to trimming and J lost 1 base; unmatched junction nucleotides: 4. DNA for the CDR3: TGTGCCAGCAGCCCTCGACTAGCGGGAGGCCAAGAGACCCAGTACATC. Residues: CASSPRLAGGQETQYI.

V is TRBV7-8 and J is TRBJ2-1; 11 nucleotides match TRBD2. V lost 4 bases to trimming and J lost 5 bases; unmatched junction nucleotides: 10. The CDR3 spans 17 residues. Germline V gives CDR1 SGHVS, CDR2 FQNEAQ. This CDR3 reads CASSSFSGTSGHNEQFF. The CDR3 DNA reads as TGTGCCAGCAGCTCATTCAGTGGGACTAGCGGACACAATGAGCAGTTCTTC.

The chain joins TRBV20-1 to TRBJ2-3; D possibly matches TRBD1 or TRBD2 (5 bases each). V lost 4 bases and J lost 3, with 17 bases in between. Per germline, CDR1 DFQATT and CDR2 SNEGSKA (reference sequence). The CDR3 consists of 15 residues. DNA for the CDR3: TGCAGTGCTAAGAACCGGGACGGCGGAACAGATACGCAGTATTTT. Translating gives CSAKNRDGGTDTQYF.

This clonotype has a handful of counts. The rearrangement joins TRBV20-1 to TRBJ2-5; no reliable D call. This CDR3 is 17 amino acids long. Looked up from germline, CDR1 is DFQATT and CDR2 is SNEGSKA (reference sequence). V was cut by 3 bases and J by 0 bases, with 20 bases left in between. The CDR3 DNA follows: TGCAGTGCTAGCGACCCTATTAGGCAGCAACACCAAGAGACCCAGTACTTC. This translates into CSASDPIRQQHQETQYF.

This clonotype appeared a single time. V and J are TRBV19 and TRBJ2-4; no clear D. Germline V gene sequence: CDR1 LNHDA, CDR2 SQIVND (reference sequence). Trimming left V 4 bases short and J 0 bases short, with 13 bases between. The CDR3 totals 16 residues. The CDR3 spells CASSSNPSLAKNIQYF. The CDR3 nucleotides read TGTGCCAGTAGTAGCAACCCATCCCTAGCCAAAAACATTCAGTACTTC.